A single sample is the source of the 32 T cell receptor beta chains below, sequenced in a study of T cell repertoires in cytomegalovirus infection. Using its own MiXCR run on the reads, TCRdb lists one record per CDR3 protein. The sample lists a few hundred thousand distinct CDR3 sequences; 40% were seen once. Their cognate antigens are unknown. The sample in question was cultured PBMCs, obtained from culture after CMV antigen stimulation. These receptors were collected from a human donor in good health (CMV status not recorded). Some clones in this sample may be carry-over from other donors' samples.

The gene calls are TRBV6-1 and TRBJ1-2, with D perhaps TRBD1 (5 bases). This CDR3 contains 13 residues. V was clipped by 6 bases and J by 3 bases, with 11 bases between them. CDR1 and CDR2 from the germline V gene are MNHNS and SASEGT. CDR3 DNA sequence: TGTGCCAGCAGGGGGACGGCGTACTATGGCTACACCTTC. This gives the protein CASRGTAYYGYTF.

This clonotype was observed a handful of times. The chain couples TRBV19 to TRBJ1-6; D is unclear. The CDR3 runs to 15 residues. Germline CDR1 and CDR2: LNHDA and SQIVND (reference sequence). Trimming removed 5 bases at V and 5 bases at J, with 13 bases between. The CDR3 coding sequence is TGTGCCAGTAGTTACGGACGGACCAATAATTCACCCCTCCACTTT. Amino acid sequence: CASSYGRTNNSPLHF.

There are a few counts of this clonotype. The gene calls are TRBV5-4 and TRBJ1-1; 10 nucleotides align to TRBD1. This CDR3 is 17 amino acids long. Germline CDR1 is SGHNT and CDR2 is YYREEE (reference sequence). V lost 4 bases and J lost 4; bases outside the gene matches: 13. CDR3 loop: CASSPPPGQGVGTEAFF. CDR3 coding DNA: TGTGCCAGCAGCCCCCCCCCCGGACAGGGGGTCGGCACTGAAGCTTTCTTT.

The chain links TRBV4-3 to TRBJ2-3; no clear D. Trimming took 1 base from V and 2 from J, leaving 10 bases between them. CDR1 and CDR2 (germline): LGHNA, YSLEER. This CDR3 has 15 residues. The CDR3 nucleotides read TGCGCCAGCAGCCAAGCCTGGGTACCCACAGATACGCAGTATTTT. It translates to CASSQAWVPTDTQYF.

The rearrangement joins TRBV27 to TRBJ2-3; weak D call: TRBD2 (6 bases). This CDR3 spans 15 amino acids. V was pared by 5 bases and J by 3 bases, with 15 bases between. Germline V CDR1 and CDR2: MNHEY, SMNVEV (reference sequence). The CDR3 nucleotides read TGTGCCAGCAGTCCTTTGACTAGAGTGACAGATACGCAGTATTTT. It encodes CASSPLTRVTDTQYF.

The chain carries TRBV15 and TRBJ1-1; D is undetermined. Germline loops: CDR1 LNHNV, CDR2 YYDKDF (reference sequence). This CDR3 is 17 amino acids long. Trimming removed 1 base at V and 10 bases at J, with 25 bases between. The DNA of the CDR3 is TGTGCCACCAGCAGAGTGCCGGCGGGTGACCTCGGATCTAGAGCTTTCTTT. Translation: CATSRVPAGDLGSRAFF. Full variable domain (missing parts from reference TRBV15 and TRBJ1-1): DAMVIQNPRYQVTQFGKPVTLSCSQTLNHNVMYWYQQKSSQAPKLLFHYYDKDFNNEADTPDNFQSRRPNTSFCFLDIRSPGLGDTAMYLCATSRVPAGDLGSRAFFGQGTRLTVV.

This clonotype was recorded at least ten times. The chain combines TRBV7-2 with TRBJ2-1; no firm D call. In germline, CDR1 is SGHTA, CDR2 FQGNSA. The CDR3 covers 15 residues. Between the trimmed V and J ends, which lost 2 bases and 8 bases, there was a span of 16 bases. The CDR3 sequence is CASSLRRIGGDEQFF. In nucleotides, the CDR3 is TGTGCCAGCAGCTTAAGGCGGATTGGTGGGGATGAGCAGTTCTTC.

V and J are TRBV7-6 and TRBJ2-3; 8 bases fit TRBD2. The CDR3 consists of 16 residues. J was trimmed by 5 bases and V by 5 bases; bases with no gene match: 12. The germline gives CDR1 SGHVS, CDR2 FNYEAQ. CDR3 region: CASSPGSGTGEDTQYF. CDR3 bases: TGTGCCAGCAGCCCCGGTAGCGGGACGGGGGAAGATACGCAGTATTTT. Supplemented by reference TRBV7-6 and TRBJ2-3, the full variable domain reads GAGVSQSPRYKVTKRGQDVALRCDPISGHVSLYWYRQALGQGPEFLTYFNYEAQQDKSGLPNDRFSAERPEGSISTLTIQRTEQRDSAMYRCASSPGSGTGEDTQYFGPGTRLTVL.

The genes are TRBV6-1 and TRBJ1-5; D gene unclear. This CDR3 comprises 13 residues. CDR1 is MNHNS, CDR2 SASEGT, per germline. Between the trimmed V and J ends, which lost 2 bases and 8 bases, there was a span of 10 bases. CDR3 amino acids: CASSEIPREPQHF. CDR3 bases: TGTGCCAGCAGTGAAATCCCTAGGGAGCCCCAGCATTTT.

J is TRBJ2-1 and V is TRBV10-3, with D perhaps matching TRBD2 (5 bases). The CDR3 is 15 residues long. In germline, CDR1 is ENHRY, CDR2 SYGVKD. Trimming removed 0 bases at V and 6 bases at J, with 12 bases between. Written as DNA, the CDR3 is TGTGCCATCAGTGAGTCGGGCGGCCGGGGCAATGAGCAGTTCTTC. Its protein is CAISESGGRGNEQFF.

This clonotype was detected a few times. The rearrangement links TRBV6-1 to TRBJ2-6; 7 positions agree with TRBD2. The junction had 6 bases not matched to a gene; V was cut back by 5 bases and J by 2 bases. The CDR3 spans 16 residues. Germline-derived CDR1 and CDR2 are MNHNS and SASEGT. CDR3 nucleotide sequence: TGTGCCAGCAGTCGAGCGGGGATCACTGGGGCCAACGTCCTGACTTTC. It yields the protein CASSRAGITGANVLTF.

The chain combines TRBV12-3 or TRBV12-4 with TRBJ2-7; D gene unclear. This CDR3 has 13 residues. V lost 6 bases and J lost 5, with 14 bases in between. This chain's CDR3 is CASRPLASHEQYF. The DNA of the CDR3 is TGTGCCAGCAGACCCCTTGCATCCCACGAGCAGTACTTC.

This clonotype was seen just once. The junction differs from germline at one of its ends, possibly a read error. The J gene is TRBJ1-1, the V gene TRBV29-1; D possibly corresponds to TRBD1 (6 bases). The CDR3 has 14 amino acids. Germline CDR1 SQVTM, CDR2 ANQGSEA. CDR3 sequence reads: CSAEFGTSNTEAFF. The CDR3 DNA reads as TGCAGCGCTGAATTCGGGACATCCAACACTGAAGCTTTCTTT. Supplemented by reference TRBV29-1 and TRBJ1-1, the full variable domain reads SAVISQKPSRDICQRGTSLTIQCQVDSQVTMMFWYRQQPGQSLTLIATANQGSEATYESGFVIDKFPISRPNLTFSTLTVSNMSPEDSSIYLCSAEFGTSNTEAFFGQGTRLTVV.

This chain joins TRBV5-5 and TRBJ2-3; possible D gene TRBD2, 6 bases. The CDR3 is 17 residues long. The V end lost 0 bases, the J end lost 2 bases, and 16 bases lay between the germline ends. CDR1 is SGHKS and CDR2 is YYEKEE in the germline V gene (reference sequence). Here the CDR3 DNA reads TGTGCCAGCAGCTTGGCAGGCGGGGCGGTGGACACAGATACGCAGTATTTT. It codes for CASSLAGGAVDTDTQYF.

This sequence joins TRBV28 and TRBJ2-1, with D perhaps TRBD1 (6 bases). CDR3 length equals 15 residues. Per germline, CDR1 MDHEN and CDR2 SYDVKM. V was trimmed by 6 bases and J by 5 bases, leaving 17 bases between them. CDR3 nucleotide sequence: TGTGCCAGCAGCTCCGGGGTCAGGGGTAACAATGAGCAGTTCTTC. It translates to CASSSGVRGNNEQFF.

This clonotype has only a few counts. The rearrangement links TRBV7-8 to TRBJ2-2, with 7 bases aligning to TRBD1. The CDR3 length is 14 residues. The J segment lost 2 bases and the V segment lost 10 bases, leaving 7 bases of the junction unmatched. Germline-derived CDR1 and CDR2 are SGHVS and FQNEAQ. Written as DNA, the CDR3 is TGTGCCACCTCGAGGGACAGAAACACCGGGGAGCTGTTTTTT. This translates into CATSRDRNTGELFF. Full variable domain (remainder filled in from reference TRBV7-8 and TRBJ2-2): GAGVSQSPRYKVAKRGQDVALRCDPISGHVSLFWYQQALGQGPEFLTYFQNEAQLDKSGLPSDRFFAERPEGSVSTLKIQRTQQEDSAVYLCATSRDRNTGELFFGEGSRLTVL.

This clonotype was seen a handful of times. The chain recombines TRBV11-2 with TRBJ2-4; D possibly uses TRBD1 or TRBD2 (5 bases each). Trimming shortened V by 0 bases and J by 7 bases, and 19 bases separated the two germline ends. This CDR3 spans 17 amino acids. The germline V gene has CDR1 SGHAT and CDR2 FQNNGV. As DNA, the CDR3 is TGTGCCAGCAGCTTAGATCTGAACAGGAGGCGGCAGAACATTCAGTACTTC. Protein product: CASSLDLNRRRQNIQYF.

The J gene is TRBJ2-3, the V gene TRBV18; 9 bases line up with TRBD2. The CDR3 contains 17 residues. Germline V lookup: CDR1 KGHSH, CDR2 LQKENI. The V and J ends lost 5 bases and 1 base, in that order; junction bases with no gene match: 10. The CDR3 sequence: CASSTTRRTSGTDTQYF. Here the CDR3 DNA reads TGTGCCAGCTCAACTACCCGGAGGACTAGCGGCACAGATACGCAGTATTTT.

The V call is TRBV7-2, the J call TRBJ2-2; D is possibly TRBD2 (7 bases). The germline gives CDR1 SGHTA, CDR2 FQGNSA. V lost 6 bases to trimming and J lost 0 bases, with 11 bases between them. There are 15 residues in the CDR3. The CDR3 coding sequence is TGTGCCAGCAGGGGAGGGGGATCGAACACCGGGGAGCTGTTTTTT. Translation gives CASRGGGSNTGELFF.

This clonotype has ten or more counts. The chain carries TRBV7-6 and TRBJ2-7; no definite D call. Germline V lookup: CDR1 SGHVS, CDR2 FNYEAQ. CDR3 length: 13 amino acids. Trimming took 1 base from V and 3 from J, leaving 7 bases between them. The CDR3 coding sequence is TGTGCCAGCAGCTTAGATTCCCGCTACGAGCAGTACTTC. As protein: CASSLDSRYEQYF.

The chain carries TRBV19 and TRBJ1-5; weak D call: TRBD1 (5 bases). The ends were cut back, 8 bases at V and 4 bases at J, with 21 bases in the middle. The CDR3 has 16 residues. The germline V gene has CDR1 LNHDA and CDR2 SQIVND (reference sequence). CDR3 sequence (DNA): TGTGCCAGTGGGGGGTTAGTTGGGGGAAAGAATCAGCCCCAGCATTTT. Its translation is CASGGLVGGKNQPQHF.

Only a few counts were recorded for this clonotype. V and J are TRBV12-3 or TRBV12-4 and TRBJ1-2; D remains unclear. Trimming left V 6 bases short and J 7 bases short, with 15 bases between. The CDR3 totals 13 residues. CDR3 DNA: TGTGCCAGCAGCTTGGGCCAGAATGGTGGCTACACCTTC. Its translation: CASSLGQNGGYTF.

This clonotype appeared a few times. The J gene is TRBJ2-3, the V gene TRBV7-2; 8 nucleotides match TRBD1. The V segment lost 5 bases and the J segment 0 bases; nucleotides outside the gene matches: 4. This CDR3 region has 15 residues. Germline CDR1 SGHTA, CDR2 FQGNSA. The chain's CDR3 is CASSTQGGSTDTQYF. The CDR3 nucleotides are TGTGCCAGCAGCACACAGGGGGGTAGCACAGATACGCAGTATTTT.

This clonotype was seen once. This chain uses TRBV7-6 with TRBJ2-1; 11 nucleotides align to TRBD2. Germline V lookup: CDR1 SGHVS, CDR2 FNYEAQ. The CDR3 length is 15 residues. The V and J ends lost 5 bases and 5 bases, in that order; junction bases with no gene match: 5. In DNA, the CDR3 is TGTGCCAGCAGCCCGGGACTAGCGGCACACAATGAGCAGTTCTTC. It encodes CASSPGLAAHNEQFF. The full variable domain, its missing parts supplied by reference TRBV7-6 and TRBJ2-1, is GAGVSQSPRYKVTKRGQDVALRCDPISGHVSLYWYRQALGQGPEFLTYFNYEAQQDKSGLPNDRFSAERPEGSISTLTIQRTEQRDSAMYRCASSPGLAAHNEQFFGPGTRLTVL.

The J gene is TRBJ2-1, the V gene TRBV18, with 8 bases matching TRBD1. The germline V gene encodes CDR1 KGHSH and CDR2 LQKENI. The CDR3 consists of 15 residues. J lost 7 bases, V lost 6 bases, and 11 bases had no gene match. This chain's CDR3 is CASSFETGVQNEQFF. The DNA for the CDR3 is TGTGCCAGCTCGTTTGAGACAGGGGTGCAGAATGAGCAGTTCTTC. Looking up the rest from reference TRBV18 and TRBJ2-1 gives the full variable domain: NAGVMQNPRHLVRRRGQEARLRCSPMKGHSHVYWYRQLPEEGLKFMVYLQKENIIDESGMPKERFSAEFPKEGPSILRIQQVVRGDSAAYFCASSFETGVQNEQFFGPGTRLTVL.

V gene TRBV7-2 combines with J gene TRBJ2-3, with TRBD1 as a possible D gene (5 bases). Trimming cost V 1 base and J 3 bases, with 17 bases left between them. The germline V gene has CDR1 SGHTA and CDR2 FQGNSA. The CDR3 runs 17 residues. CDR3 loop: CASSLEGRSGITDTQYF. Here the CDR3 DNA reads TGTGCCAGCAGCTTAGAGGGGCGATCAGGGATTACAGATACGCAGTATTTT.

The chain employs TRBV7-2 and TRBJ2-7; 7 bases fit TRBD1. J was trimmed by 7 bases and V by 7 bases; bases with no gene match: 4. The CDR3 has 11 residues. Germline V gives CDR1 SGHTA, CDR2 FQGNSA. CDR3: CASNPRGEQYF. CDR3 nucleotides: TGTGCCAGCAACCCCAGGGGGGAGCAGTACTTC.

The chain links TRBV6-1 to TRBJ1-3, with D uncertain. This CDR3 is built from 15 residues. Looked up from germline, CDR1 is MNHNS and CDR2 is SASEGT. Trimming stripped 0 bases from V and 4 bases from J, with 10 bases between. The CDR3 DNA is TGTGCCAGCAGTGAAGCCGGCCCAGGAGGAAACACCATATATTTT. The encoded protein is CASSEAGPGGNTIYF.

V and J are TRBV6-5 and TRBJ2-7; no definite D call. The CDR3 spans 14 residues. Trimming stripped 6 bases from V and 2 bases from J, with 14 bases between. Per the germline V gene, CDR1 is MNHEY and CDR2 is SVGAGI. The CDR3 sequence: CASSPLTDPYEQYF. CDR3 DNA sequence: TGTGCCAGCAGCCCCCTTACAGATCCCTACGAGCAGTACTTC.

V and J are TRBV9 and TRBJ2-1; D is unclear. V gave up 0 bases and J gave up 3 bases, with 16 bases separating them. Germline values: CDR1 SGDLS, CDR2 YYNGEE. The CDR3 extends over 17 amino acids. The CDR3 DNA reads TGTGCCAGCAGCGTAGGAGGAAATAGCCTTTTCTACAATGAGCAGTTCTTC. Amino acids: CASSVGGNSLFYNEQFF.

This clonotype has a count of ten or more. The genes are TRBV7-2 and TRBJ1-2, with a possible D match to TRBD1 (6 bases). The CDR3 is 15 residues long. Trimming took off 4 bases at V and 4 bases at J, with 16 bases between the two ends. CDR1 and CDR2 (germline): SGHTA, FQGNSA. The CDR3 bases are TGTGCCAGCAGCTCGACGGGCTGGACAGCCTATGGCTACACCTTC. Its translation: CASSSTGWTAYGYTF.

This rearrangement joins TRBV7-2 to TRBJ2-1, with TRBD1 as a possible D gene (6 bases). The CDR3 loop spans 16 amino acids. V was trimmed by 5 bases and J by 6 bases, leaving 20 bases between them. Germline V lookup: CDR1 SGHTA, CDR2 FQGNSA. The CDR3 DNA follows: TGTGCCAGCAGCCCGAACTCGGGCAGGGGATCCAATGAGCAGTTCTTC. This gives the protein CASSPNSGRGSNEQFF.